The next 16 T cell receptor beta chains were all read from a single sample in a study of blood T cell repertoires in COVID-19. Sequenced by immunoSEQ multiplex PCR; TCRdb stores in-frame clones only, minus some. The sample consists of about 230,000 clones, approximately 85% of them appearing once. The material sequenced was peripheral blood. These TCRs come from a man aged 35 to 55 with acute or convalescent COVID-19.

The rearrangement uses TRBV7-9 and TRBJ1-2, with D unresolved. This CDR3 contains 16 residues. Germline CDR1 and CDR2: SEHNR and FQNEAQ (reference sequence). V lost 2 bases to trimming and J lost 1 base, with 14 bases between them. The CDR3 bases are TGTGCCAGCAGCTTACCGTACGCCCAACTTAACTATGGCTACACCTTC. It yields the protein CASSLPYAQLNYGYTF.

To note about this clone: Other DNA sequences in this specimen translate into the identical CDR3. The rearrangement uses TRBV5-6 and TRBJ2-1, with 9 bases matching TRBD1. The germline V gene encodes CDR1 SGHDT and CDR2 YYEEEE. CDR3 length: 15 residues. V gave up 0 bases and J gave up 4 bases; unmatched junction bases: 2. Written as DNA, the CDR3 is TGTGCCAGCAGCTTGGGACAGGGGGTTTACAATGAGCAGTTCTTC. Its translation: CASSLGQGVYNEQFF. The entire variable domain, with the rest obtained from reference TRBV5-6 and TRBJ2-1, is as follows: DAGVTQSPTHLIKTRGQQVTLRCSPKSGHDTVSWYQQALGQGPQFIFQYYEEEERQRGNFPDRFSGHQFPNYSSELNVNALLLGDSALYLCASSLGQGVYNEQFFGPGTRLTVL.

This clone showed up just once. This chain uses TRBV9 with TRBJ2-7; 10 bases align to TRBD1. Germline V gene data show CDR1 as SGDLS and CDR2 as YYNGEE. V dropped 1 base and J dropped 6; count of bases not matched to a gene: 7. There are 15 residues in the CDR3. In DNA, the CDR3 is TGTGCCAGCAGCGTAACCGGGACAGGGGCGGGCGAGCAGTACTTC. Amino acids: CASSVTGTGAGEQYF.

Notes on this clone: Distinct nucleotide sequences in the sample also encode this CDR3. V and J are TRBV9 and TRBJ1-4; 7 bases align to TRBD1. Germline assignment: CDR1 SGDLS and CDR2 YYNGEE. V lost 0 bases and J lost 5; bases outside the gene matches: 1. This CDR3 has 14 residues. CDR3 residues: CASSVGTGNEKLFF. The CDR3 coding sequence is TGTGCCAGCAGCGTAGGGACAGGAAATGAAAAACTGTTTTTT.

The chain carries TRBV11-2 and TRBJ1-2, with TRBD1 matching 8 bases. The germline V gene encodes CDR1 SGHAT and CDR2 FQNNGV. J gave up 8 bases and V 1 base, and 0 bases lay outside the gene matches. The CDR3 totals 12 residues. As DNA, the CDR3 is TGTGCCAGCAGCTTAGGGACAGGGGGCTACACCTTC. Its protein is CASSLGTGGYTF.

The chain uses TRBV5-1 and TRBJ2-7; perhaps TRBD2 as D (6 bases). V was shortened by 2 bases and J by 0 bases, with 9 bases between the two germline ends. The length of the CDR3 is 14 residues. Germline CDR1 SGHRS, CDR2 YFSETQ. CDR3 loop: CASSFRDFSYEQYF. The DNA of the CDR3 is TGCGCCAGCAGCTTCCGGGACTTCTCCTACGAGCAGTACTTC.

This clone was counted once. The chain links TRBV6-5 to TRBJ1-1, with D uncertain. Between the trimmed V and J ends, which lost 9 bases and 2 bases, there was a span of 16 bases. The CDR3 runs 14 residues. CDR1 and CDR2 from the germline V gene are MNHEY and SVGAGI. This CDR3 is CASGGPDLNTEAFF. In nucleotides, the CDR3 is TGTGCCAGTGGAGGGCCAGACCTTAACACTGAAGCTTTCTTT.

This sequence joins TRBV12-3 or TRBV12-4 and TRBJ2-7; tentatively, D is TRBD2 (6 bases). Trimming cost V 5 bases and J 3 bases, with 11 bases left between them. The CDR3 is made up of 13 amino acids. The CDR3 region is CASSRRGGYEQYF. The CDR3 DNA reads TGTGCCAGCAGTAGAAGGGGAGGCTACGAGCAGTACTTC.

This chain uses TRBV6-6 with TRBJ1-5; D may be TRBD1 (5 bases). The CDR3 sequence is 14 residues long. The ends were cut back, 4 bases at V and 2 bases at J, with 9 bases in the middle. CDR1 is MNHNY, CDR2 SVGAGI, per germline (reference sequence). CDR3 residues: CASSLGRGNQPQHF. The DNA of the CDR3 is TGTGCCAGCAGTTTAGGCAGGGGCAATCAGCCCCAGCATTTT.

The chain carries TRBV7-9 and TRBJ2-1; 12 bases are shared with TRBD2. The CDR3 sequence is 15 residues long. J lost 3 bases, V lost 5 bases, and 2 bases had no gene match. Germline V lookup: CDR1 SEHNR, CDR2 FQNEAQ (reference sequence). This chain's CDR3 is CASSRTSGDYNEQFF. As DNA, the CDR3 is TGTGCCAGCAGCCGGACTAGCGGGGACTACAATGAGCAGTTCTTC.

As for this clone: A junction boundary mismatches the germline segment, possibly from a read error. CDR3 sequence: CSASLPLSWGQLF. CDR3 coding DNA: TGCAGTGCTAGTCTACCTCTCTCGTGGGGACAACTCTTC. V gene TRBV20-1 combines with J gene TRBJ2-7, with a possible D match to TRBD1 (6 bases). Per the germline V gene, CDR1 is DFQATT and CDR2 is SNEGSKA (reference sequence). This CDR3 comprises 13 residues.

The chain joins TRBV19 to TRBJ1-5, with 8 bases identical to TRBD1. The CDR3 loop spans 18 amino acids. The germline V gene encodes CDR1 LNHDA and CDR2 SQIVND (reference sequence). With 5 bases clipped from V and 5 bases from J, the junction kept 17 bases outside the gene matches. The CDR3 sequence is CASSEVDRVRWVDQPQHF. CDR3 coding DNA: TGTGCCAGTAGTGAGGTGGACAGGGTAAGGTGGGTCGATCAGCCCCAGCATTTT.

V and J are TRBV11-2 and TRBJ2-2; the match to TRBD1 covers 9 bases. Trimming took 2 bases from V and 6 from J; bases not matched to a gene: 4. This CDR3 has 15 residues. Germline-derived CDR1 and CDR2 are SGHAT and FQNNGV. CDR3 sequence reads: CASSLIQGASGELFF. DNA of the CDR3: TGTGCCAGCAGCTTAATACAGGGGGCGTCCGGGGAGCTGTTTTTT.

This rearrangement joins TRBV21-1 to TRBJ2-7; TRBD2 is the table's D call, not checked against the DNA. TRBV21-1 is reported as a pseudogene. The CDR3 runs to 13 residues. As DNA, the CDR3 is TGTGCCAGCAGCTCCCTTACTAGCGCCGAGCAGTACTTC. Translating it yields CASSSLTSAEQYF.

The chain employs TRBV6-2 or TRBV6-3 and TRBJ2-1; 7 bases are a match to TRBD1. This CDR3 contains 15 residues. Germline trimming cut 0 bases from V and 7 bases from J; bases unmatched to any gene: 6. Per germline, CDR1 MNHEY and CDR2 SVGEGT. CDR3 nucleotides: TGTGCCAGCAGTTACTCAGGGGGCTCAATGAATGAGCAGTTCTTC. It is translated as CASSYSGGSMNEQFF.

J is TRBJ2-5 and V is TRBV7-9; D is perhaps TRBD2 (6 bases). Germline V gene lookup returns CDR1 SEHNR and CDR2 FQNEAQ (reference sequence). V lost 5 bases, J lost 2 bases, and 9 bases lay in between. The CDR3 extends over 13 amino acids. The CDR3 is CASSGGPQETQYF. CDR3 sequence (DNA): TGTGCCAGCAGCGGAGGGCCACAAGAGACCCAGTACTTC.